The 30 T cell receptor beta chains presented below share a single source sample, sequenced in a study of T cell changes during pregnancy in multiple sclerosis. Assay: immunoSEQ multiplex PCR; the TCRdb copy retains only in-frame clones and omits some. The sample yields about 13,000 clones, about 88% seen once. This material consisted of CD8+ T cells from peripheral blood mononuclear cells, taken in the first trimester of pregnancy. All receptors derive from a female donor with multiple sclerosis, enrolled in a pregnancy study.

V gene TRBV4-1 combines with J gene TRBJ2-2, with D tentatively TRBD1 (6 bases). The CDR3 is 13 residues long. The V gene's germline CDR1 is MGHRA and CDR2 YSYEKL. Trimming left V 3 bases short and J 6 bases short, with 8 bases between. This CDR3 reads CASSHNRAGELFF. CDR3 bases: TGCGCCAGCAGCCATAACAGGGCCGGGGAGCTGTTTTTT.

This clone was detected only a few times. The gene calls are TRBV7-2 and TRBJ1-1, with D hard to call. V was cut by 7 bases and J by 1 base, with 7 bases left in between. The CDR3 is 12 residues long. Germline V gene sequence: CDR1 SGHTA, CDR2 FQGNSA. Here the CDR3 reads CASKRQNTEAFF. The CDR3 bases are TGTGCCAGCAAGAGGCAGAACACTGAAGCTTTCTTT. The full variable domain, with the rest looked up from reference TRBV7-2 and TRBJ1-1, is GAGVSQSPSNKVTEKGKDVELRCDPISGHTALYWYRQSLGQGLEFLIYFQGNSAPDKSGLPSDRFSAERTGGSVSTLTIQRTQQEDSAVYLCASKRQNTEAFFGQGTRLTVV.

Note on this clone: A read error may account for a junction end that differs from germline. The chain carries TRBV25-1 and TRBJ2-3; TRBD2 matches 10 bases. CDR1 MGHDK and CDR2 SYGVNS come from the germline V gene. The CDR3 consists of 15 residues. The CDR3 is CAGSEAGGHTDTQYF. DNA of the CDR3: TGTGCCGGCAGTGAAGCGGGGGGGCATACAGATACGCAGTATTTT.

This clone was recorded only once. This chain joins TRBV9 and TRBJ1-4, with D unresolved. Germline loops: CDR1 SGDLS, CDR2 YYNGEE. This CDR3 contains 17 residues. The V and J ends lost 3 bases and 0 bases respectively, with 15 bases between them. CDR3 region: CASSEGDDLTTNEKLFF. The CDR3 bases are TGTGCCAGCAGCGAAGGAGACGACCTCACAACTAATGAAAAACTGTTTTTT.

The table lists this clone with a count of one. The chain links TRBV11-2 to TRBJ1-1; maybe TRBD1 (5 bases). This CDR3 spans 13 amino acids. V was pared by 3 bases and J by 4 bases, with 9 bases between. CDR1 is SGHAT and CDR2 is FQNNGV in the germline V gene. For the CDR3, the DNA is TGTGCCAGCAGCTTCGACAGCACCACTGAAGCTTTCTTT. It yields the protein CASSFDSTTEAFF. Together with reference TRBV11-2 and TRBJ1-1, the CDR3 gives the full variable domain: EAGVAQSPRYKIIEKRQSVAFWCNPISGHATLYWYQQILGQGPKLLIQFQNNGVVDDSQLPKDRFSAERLKGVDSTLKIQPAKLEDSAVYLCASSFDSTTEAFFGQGTRLTVV.

The CDR3 region is CAISWGERSSEAFF. CDR3 nucleotide sequence: TGTGCCATCAGCTGGGGGGAGCGGAGTTCTGAAGCTTTCTTT. V gene TRBV10-3 combines with J gene TRBJ1-1, with D possibly TRBD1 on 5 matching bases. Trimming left V 6 bases short and J 6 bases short, with 17 bases between. Germline assignment: CDR1 ENHRY and CDR2 SYGVKD. The CDR3 loop spans 14 amino acids.

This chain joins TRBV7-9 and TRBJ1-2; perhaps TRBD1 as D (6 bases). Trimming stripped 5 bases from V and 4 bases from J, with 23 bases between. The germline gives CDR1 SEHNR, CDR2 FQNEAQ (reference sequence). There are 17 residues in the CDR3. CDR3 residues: CASSPYDTGHPFYGYTF. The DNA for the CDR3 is TGTGCCAGCAGCCCCTACGACACGGGACATCCGTTCTATGGCTACACCTTC.

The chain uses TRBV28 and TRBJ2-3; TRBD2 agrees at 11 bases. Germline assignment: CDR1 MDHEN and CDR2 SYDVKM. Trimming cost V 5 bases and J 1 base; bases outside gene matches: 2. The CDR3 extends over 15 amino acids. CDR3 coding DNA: TGTGCCAGCAGTGAACTAGCGGGGGGCACAGATACGCAGTATTTT. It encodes CASSELAGGTDTQYF.

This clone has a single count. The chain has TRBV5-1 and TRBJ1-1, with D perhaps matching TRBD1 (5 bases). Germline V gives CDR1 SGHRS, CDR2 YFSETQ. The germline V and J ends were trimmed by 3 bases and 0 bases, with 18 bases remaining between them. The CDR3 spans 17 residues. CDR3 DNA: TGCGCCAGCAGCTCATCAAGGTTGGGGCCTATGAACACTGAAGCTTTCTTT. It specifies CASSSSRLGPMNTEAFF.

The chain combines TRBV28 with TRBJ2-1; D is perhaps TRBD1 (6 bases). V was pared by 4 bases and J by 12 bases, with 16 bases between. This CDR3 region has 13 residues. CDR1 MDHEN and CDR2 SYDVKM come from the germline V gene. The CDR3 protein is CASSWNRAIAQFF. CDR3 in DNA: TGTGCCAGCAGTTGGAACAGGGCGATTGCGCAGTTCTTC.

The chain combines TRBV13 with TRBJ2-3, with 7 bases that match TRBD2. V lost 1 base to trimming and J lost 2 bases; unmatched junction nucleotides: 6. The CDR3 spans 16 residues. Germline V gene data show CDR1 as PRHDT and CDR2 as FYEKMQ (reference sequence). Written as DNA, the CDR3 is TGTGCCAGCAGCTTAGACGCGGGGGATAACACAGATACGCAGTATTTT. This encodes CASSLDAGDNTDTQYF.

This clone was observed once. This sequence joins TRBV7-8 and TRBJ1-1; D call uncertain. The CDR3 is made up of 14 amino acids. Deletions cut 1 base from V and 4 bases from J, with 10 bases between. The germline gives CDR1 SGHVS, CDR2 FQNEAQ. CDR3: CASSLVPVGTEAFF. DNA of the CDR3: TGTGCCAGCAGCTTAGTTCCCGTCGGCACTGAAGCTTTCTTT.

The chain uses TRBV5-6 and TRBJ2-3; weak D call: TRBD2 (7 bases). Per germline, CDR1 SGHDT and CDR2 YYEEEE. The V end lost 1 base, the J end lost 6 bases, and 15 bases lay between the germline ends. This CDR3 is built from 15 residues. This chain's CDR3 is CASSLLRGGDDTQYF. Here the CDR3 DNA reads TGTGCCAGCAGCTTGCTACGAGGGGGGGACGATACGCAGTATTTT. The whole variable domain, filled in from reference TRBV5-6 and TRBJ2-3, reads DAGVTQSPTHLIKTRGQQVTLRCSPKSGHDTVSWYQQALGQGPQFIFQYYEEEERQRGNFPDRFSGHQFPNYSSELNVNALLLGDSALYLCASSLLRGGDDTQYFGPGTRLTVL.

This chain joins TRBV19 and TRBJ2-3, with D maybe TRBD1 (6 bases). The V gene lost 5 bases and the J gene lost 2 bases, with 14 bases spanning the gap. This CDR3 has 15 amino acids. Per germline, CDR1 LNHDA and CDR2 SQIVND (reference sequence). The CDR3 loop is CASSRQGSVTDTQYF. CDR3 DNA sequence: TGTGCCAGTAGTCGGCAGGGGAGTGTCACAGATACGCAGTATTTT.

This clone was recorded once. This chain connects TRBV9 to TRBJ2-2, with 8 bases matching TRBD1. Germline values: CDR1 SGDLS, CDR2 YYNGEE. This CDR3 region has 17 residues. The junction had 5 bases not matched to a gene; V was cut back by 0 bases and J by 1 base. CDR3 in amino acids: CASSVDPRGRNTGELFF. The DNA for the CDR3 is TGTGCCAGCAGCGTAGACCCCAGGGGGCGGAACACCGGGGAGCTGTTTTTT.

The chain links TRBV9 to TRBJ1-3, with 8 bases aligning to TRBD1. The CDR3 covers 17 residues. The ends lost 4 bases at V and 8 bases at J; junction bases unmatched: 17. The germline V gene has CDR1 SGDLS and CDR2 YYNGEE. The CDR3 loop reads CASSLNLRGRGLDTIYF. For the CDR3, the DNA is TGTGCCAGCAGCCTCAACCTAAGGGGCAGGGGGCTCGACACCATATATTTT.

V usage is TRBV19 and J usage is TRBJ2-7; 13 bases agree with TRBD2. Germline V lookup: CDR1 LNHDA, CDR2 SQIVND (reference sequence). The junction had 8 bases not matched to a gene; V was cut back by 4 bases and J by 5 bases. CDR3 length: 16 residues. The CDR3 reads CASSTILAGGRNEQYF. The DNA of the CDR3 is TGTGCCAGTAGTACGATACTAGCGGGGGGGCGTAACGAGCAGTACTTC.

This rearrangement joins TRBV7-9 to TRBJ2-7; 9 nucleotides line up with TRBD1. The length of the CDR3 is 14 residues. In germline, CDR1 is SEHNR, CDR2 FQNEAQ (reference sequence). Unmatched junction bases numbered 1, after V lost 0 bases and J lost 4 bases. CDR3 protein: CASSLAGQGYEQYF. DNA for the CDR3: TGTGCCAGCAGCTTAGCCGGACAGGGGTACGAGCAGTACTTC.

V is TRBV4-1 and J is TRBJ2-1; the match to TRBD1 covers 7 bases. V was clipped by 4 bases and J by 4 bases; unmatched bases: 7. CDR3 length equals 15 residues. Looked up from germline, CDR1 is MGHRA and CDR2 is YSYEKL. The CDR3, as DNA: TGCGCCAGCAGCCCCAGACAGGGTCTATACAATGAGCAGTTCTTC. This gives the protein CASSPRQGLYNEQFF.

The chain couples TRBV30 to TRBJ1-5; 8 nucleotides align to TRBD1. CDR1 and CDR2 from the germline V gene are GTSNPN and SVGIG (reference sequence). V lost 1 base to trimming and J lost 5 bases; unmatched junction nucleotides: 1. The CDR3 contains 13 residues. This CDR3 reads CAWSAGGHQPQHF. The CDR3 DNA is TGTGCCTGGAGTGCAGGGGGCCATCAGCCCCAGCATTTT.

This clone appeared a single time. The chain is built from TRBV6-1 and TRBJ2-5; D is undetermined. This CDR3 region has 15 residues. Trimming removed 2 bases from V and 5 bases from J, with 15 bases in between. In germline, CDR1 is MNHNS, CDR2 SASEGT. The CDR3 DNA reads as TGTGCCAGCAGTGAAAGTCCAGGTCGGCTCGAGACCCAGTACTTC. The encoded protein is CASSESPGRLETQYF.

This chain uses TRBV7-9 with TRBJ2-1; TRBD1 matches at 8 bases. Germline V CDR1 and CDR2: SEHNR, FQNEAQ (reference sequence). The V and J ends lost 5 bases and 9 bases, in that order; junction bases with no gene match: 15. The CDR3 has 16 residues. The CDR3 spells CASSPRGGRGRVEQFF. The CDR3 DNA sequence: TGTGCCAGCAGCCCTCGGGGAGGCAGGGGGCGCGTTGAGCAGTTCTTC.

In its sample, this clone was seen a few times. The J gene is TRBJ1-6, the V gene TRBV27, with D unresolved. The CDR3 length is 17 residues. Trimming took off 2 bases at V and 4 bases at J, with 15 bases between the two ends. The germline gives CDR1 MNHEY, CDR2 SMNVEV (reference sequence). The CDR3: CASSLQYTPRYNSPLHF. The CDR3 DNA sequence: TGTGCCAGCAGTTTACAGTATACGCCAAGATATAATTCACCCCTCCACTTT.

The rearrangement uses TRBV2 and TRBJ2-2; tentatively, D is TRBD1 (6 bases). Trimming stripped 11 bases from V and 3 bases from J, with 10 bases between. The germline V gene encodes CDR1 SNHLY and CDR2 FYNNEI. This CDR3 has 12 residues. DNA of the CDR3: TGTGCCGTTCCAGGGGACACCGGGGAGCTGTTTTTT. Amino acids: CAVPGDTGELFF.

CDR3 region: CASSFTSGGQNTGELFF. The CDR3 DNA sequence: TGTGCCAGCAGTTTCACTAGCGGGGGCCAGAACACCGGGGAGCTGTTTTTT. The V and J genes are TRBV28 and TRBJ2-2; 11 positions match TRBD2. V shed 3 bases, J shed 1 base, and the junction held 4 bases outside the gene matches. Germline V gene data show CDR1 as MDHEN and CDR2 as SYDVKM. The length of the CDR3 is 17 residues.

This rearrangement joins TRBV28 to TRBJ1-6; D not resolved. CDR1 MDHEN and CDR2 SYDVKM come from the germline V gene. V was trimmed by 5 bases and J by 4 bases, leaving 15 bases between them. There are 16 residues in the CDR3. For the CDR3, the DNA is TGTGCCAGCAGTACACCTTCAACCGAATATAATTCACCCCTCCACTTT. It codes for CASSTPSTEYNSPLHF.

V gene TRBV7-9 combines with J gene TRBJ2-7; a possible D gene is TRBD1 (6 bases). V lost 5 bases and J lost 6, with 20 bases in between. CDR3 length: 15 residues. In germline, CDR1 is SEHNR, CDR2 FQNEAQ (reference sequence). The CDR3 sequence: CASSRGTPEEAEQYF. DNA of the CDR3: TGTGCCAGCAGCAGAGGGACACCCGAGGAAGCCGAGCAGTACTTC. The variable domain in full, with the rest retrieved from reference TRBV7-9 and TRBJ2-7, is DTGVSQNPRHKITKRGQNVTFRCDPISEHNRLYWYRQTLGQGPEFLTYFQNEAQLEKSRLLSDRFSAERPKGSFSTLEIQRTEQGDSAMYLCASSRGTPEEAEQYFGPGTRLTVT.

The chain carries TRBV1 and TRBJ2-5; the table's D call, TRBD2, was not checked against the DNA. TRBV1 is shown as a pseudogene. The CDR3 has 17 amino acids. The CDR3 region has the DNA TGCACCAGCAGCCAATGTGGGCGGGGGGGCCTCCAAGAGACCCAGTACTTC. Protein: CTSSQCGRGGLQETQYF.

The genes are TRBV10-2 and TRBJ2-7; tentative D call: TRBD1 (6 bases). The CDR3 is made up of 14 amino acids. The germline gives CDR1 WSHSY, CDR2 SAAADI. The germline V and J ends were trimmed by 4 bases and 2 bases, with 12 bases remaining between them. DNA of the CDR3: TGCGCCAGCAGTGTTGGGACAAACCCCTACGAGCAGTACTTC. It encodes CASSVGTNPYEQYF.

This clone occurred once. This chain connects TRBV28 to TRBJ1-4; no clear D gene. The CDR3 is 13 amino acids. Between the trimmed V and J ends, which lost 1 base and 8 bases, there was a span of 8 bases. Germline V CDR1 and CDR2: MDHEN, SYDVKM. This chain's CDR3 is CASSLYLSEKLFF. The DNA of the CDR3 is TGTGCCAGCAGTTTATATCTAAGCGAAAAACTGTTTTTT.